One sample yielded the 10 T cell receptor beta chains listed below, sequenced in a study of blood T cell repertoires in COVID-19. Assay used: immunoSEQ multiplex PCR; TCRdb lists only in-frame clones, some missing. This table has over 85,000 clones, just under 85% appearing once. The sample taken for sequencing was peripheral blood. The receptors shown here come from a middle-aged man with active or convalescent COVID-19.

The chain joins TRBV4-3 to TRBJ1-4; D might be TRBD1 (5 bases). This CDR3 has 17 residues. The germline gives CDR1 LGHNA, CDR2 YSLEER. Trimming took 0 bases from V and 0 from J, leaving 11 bases between them. The CDR3 coding sequence is TGCGCCAGCAGCCAAGATCCCCCGACAGCAACTAATGAAAAACTGTTTTTT. Encoded protein: CASSQDPPTATNEKLFF.

This sequence joins TRBV5-1 and TRBJ2-7; TRBD1 matches at 10 bases. Germline CDR1 reads SGHRS; CDR2 reads YFSETQ. The CDR3 runs to 15 residues. The junction had 6 bases not matched to a gene; V was cut back by 0 bases and J by 6 bases. The CDR3 loop reads CASSLDVRTGGEQYF. The DNA of the CDR3 is TGCGCCAGCAGCTTGGACGTCCGGACAGGGGGCGAGCAGTACTTC.

The chain links TRBV6-4 to TRBJ1-2; TRBD1 aligns across 8 bases. V shed 2 bases and J 7 bases; nucleotides not matched to a gene: 6. Per the germline V gene, CDR1 is MRHNA and CDR2 is SNTAGT. CDR3 length: 14 residues. CDR3: CASSDPGQGLGYTF. As DNA, the CDR3 is TGTGCCAGCAGTGACCCCGGACAGGGACTTGGCTACACCTTC.

The V gene is TRBV19, the J gene TRBJ1-2; 10 nucleotides agree with TRBD1. This CDR3 comprises 15 residues. With V trimmed by 3 bases and J by 5 bases, 6 bases remained unmatched. Germline values: CDR1 LNHDA, CDR2 SQIVND (reference sequence). The CDR3 DNA sequence: TGTGCCAGTAGTATCCCCTGGACAGGGGGGTATGGCTACACCTTC. This gives the protein CASSIPWTGGYGYTF.

V gene TRBV6-5 combines with J gene TRBJ2-1, with TRBD2 identical over 9 bases. CDR3 length equals 15 residues. Germline CDR1 is MNHEY and CDR2 is SVGAGI. The trim removed 5 bases at V and 9 bases at J, leaving 11 bases unmatched. The CDR3 nucleotides read TGTGCCAGCAGTCGCACCGGGACTAGCCCTACTGAGCAGTTCTTC. Translated, it gives CASSRTGTSPTEQFF.

This sequence joins TRBV25-1 and TRBJ2-1; D is possibly TRBD2 (6 bases). The CDR3 has 12 amino acids. Germline lookup yields CDR1 MGHDK and CDR2 SYGVNS. The V end lost 2 bases, the J end lost 9 bases, and 8 bases lay between the germline ends. This CDR3 reads CASSEMEGEQFF. The CDR3, as DNA: TGTGCCAGCAGTGAAATGGAGGGTGAGCAGTTCTTC.

V gene TRBV21-1 combines with J gene TRBJ1-3; no check of the table's D call, TRBD1, against the DNA was made. TRBV21-1 is shown as a pseudogene. The CDR3 sequence is 15 residues long. The CDR3 DNA sequence: TGTGCCAGCAGCAAGGGACAGGGGGCTGGAAACACCATATATTTT. Its translation is CASSKGQGAGNTIYF.

The V call is TRBV5-1, the J call TRBJ1-4; tentative D call: TRBD1 (6 bases). The CDR3 is 14 residues long. Trimming removed 2 bases at V and 8 bases at J, with 13 bases between. Germline CDR1 reads SGHRS; CDR2 reads YFSETQ. Here the CDR3 reads CASSFRGPGEKLFF. The CDR3 coding sequence is TGCGCCAGCAGCTTCAGGGGCCCTGGGGAAAAACTGTTTTTT.

On this clone: Additional DNA sequences in this sample encode the identical CDR3. The chain employs TRBV2 and TRBJ1-5; 8 bases map to TRBD1. From germline, CDR1 is SNHLY and CDR2 FYNNEI. After removal of 6 bases from V and 7 bases from J, the junction contained 5 bases not matched to a gene. The CDR3 covers 13 residues. The DNA of the CDR3 is TGTGCCAGCAGAGGACAGGGTGGCCAGCCCCAGCATTTT. This translates into CASRGQGGQPQHF.

This chain connects TRBV10-3 to TRBJ2-7, with a tentative D call TRBD2 (6 bases). V was pared by 2 bases and J by 7 bases, with 18 bases between. CDR3 length equals 15 residues. The germline CDR1 and CDR2 sequences are ENHRY and SYGVKD. The CDR3 DNA sequence: TGTGCCATCAGTGAGGGTCGGGCACGCGGGAAGGAGCAGTACTTC. It is translated as CAISEGRARGKEQYF.